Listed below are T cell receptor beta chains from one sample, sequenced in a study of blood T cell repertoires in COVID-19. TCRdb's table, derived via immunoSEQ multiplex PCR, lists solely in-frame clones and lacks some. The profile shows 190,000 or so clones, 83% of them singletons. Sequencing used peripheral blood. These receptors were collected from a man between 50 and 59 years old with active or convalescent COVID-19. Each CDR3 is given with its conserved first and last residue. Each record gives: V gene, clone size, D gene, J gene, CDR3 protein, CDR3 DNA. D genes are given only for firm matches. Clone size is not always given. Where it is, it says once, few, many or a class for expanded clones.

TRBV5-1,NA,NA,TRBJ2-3,CASSLRGFGDTQYF,TGCGCCAGCAGCTTACGGGGGTTTGGAGATACGCAGTATTTT
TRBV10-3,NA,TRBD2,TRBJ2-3,CAISPTSGVGTQYF,TGTGCCATCAGCCCGACTAGCGGGGTCGGTACGCAGTATTTT
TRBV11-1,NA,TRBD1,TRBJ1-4,CASSPDREREKLFF,TGTGCCAGCAGCCCGGACAGGGAACGCGAAAAACTGTTTTTT
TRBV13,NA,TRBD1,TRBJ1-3,CASSNGQGAGGNTIYF,TGTGCCAGCAGCAACGGACAGGGGGCGGGTGGAAACACCATATATTTT
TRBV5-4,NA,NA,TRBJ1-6,CASSGAGRTNSPLHF,TGTGCCAGCAGCGGGGCAGGCAGAACCAATTCACCCCTCCACTTT
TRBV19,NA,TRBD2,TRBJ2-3,CASSTLAGADTQYF,TGTGCCAGTAGTACACTAGCGGGGGCCGATACGCAGTATTTT
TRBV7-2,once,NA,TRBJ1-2,CASSPTSRKTGDYGYTF,TGTGCCAGCAGCCCCACGTCCCGTAAGACAGGTGATTATGGCTACACCTTC
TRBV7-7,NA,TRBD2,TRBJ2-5,CASSLIGGLAGVETQYF,TGTGCTAGCAGCTTAATCGGGGGGCTAGCGGGAGTAGAGACCCAGTACTTC
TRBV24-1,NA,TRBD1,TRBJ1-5,CATSPRQGYWPQHF,TGTGCCACCAGTCCCCGACAGGGGTATTGGCCCCAGCATTTT
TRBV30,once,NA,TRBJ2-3,CAWSGGANTQYF,TGTGCCTGGAGTGGAGGAGCGAATACGCAGTATTTT
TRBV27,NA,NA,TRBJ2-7,CASSFRGSYEQYF,TGTGCCAGCAGTTTCAGGGGTTCCTACGAGCAGTACTTC
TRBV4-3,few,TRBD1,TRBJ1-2,CASSQGPGQGPNYGYTF,TGCGCCAGCAGCCAAGGGCCGGGACAGGGGCCTAACTATGGCTACACCTTC
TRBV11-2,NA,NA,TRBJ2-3,CASSLGGIPTDTQYF,TGTGCCAGCAGCTTAGGAGGGATCCCCACAGATACGCAGTATTTT
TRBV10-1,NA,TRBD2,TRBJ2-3,CASILTSGRGYTDTQYF,TGCGCCAGCATTCTCACCAGCGGGAGAGGATACACAGATACGCAGTATTTT
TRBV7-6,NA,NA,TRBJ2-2,CASSLSPANTGELFF,TGTGCCAGCAGCTTATCACCAGCGAACACCGGGGAGCTGTTTTTT
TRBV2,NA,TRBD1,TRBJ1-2,CASSRQGTRYGYTF,TGTGCCAGCAGCCGACAGGGGACCCGCTATGGCTACACCTTC
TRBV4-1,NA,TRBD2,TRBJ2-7,CASSQGGRSPEQYF,TGCGCCAGCAGCCAAGGCGGGAGAAGTCCCGAGCAGTACTTC
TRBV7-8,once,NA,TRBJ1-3,CASSFGTGSSGNTIYF,TGTGCCAGCAGCTTCGGAACAGGAAGCTCTGGAAACACCATATATTTT
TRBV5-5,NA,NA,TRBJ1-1,CASSLVPGRVNTEAFF,TGTGCCAGCAGCTTAGTACCAGGCAGGGTGAACACTGAAGCTTTCTTT
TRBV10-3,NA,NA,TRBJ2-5,CAISVPGQETQYF,TGTGCCATCAGTGTCCCAGGGCAAGAGACCCAGTACTTC